This T cell receptor beta chain was sequenced in a study of CXCR3-negative and CXCR3-positive naive CD8 T cells (dated by TCRdb to about 2019). For context, the study as a whole: In total, some 140 million TRB reads were obtained, which works out to roughly 1.5 +/- 0.3 million reads per library. The diversity and physicochemical repertoire analyses included 11 donors pooled from two independent experiments. The TRBV-TRBJ cluster analysis covered naive subsets from several donors and memory cells from 3 donors. Findings and caveats that apply to the study as a whole: Similar TRBV-TRBJ usage was shown by naive CXCR3-negative and CXCR3-positive cells from the same donor, whereas distinct patterns were shown by memory cells. Because surface CD5, which is linked to self-reactivity in mice, was comparable between the naive subsets, TCR interaction strength was also inferred from the physicochemical properties of TRB CDR3s. TRB CDR3s from CXCR3-positive naive cells showed higher hydrophobicity (lower Kidera factor 4), lower energy, and higher strength and volume indices than CXCR3-negative naive cells. CXCR3 expression partially decreased after cryopreservation, so most assays used freshly isolated PBMCs. Comparably high repertoire diversity was found in both naive subsets, whereas much lower repertoire diversity was found in memory CD8+ T cells.

Concerning this clonotype itself: Its antigen specificity is not known.

Sequencing used a NextSeq 550. The Human TCR Profiling Kit (MiLaboratory) was used to make UMI-labeled 5' RACE TRB cDNA libraries. cDNA synthesis used the entire amount of extracted RNA, and PCR amplification then used the entire amount of cDNA produced. Libraries were prepared in parallel with an identical number of PCR cycles. The paper's data handling went like this. About 52,000 +/- 9,100 unique UMI-labeled TRB cDNA molecules per library were extracted with MIGEC and MiXCR, with at least two reads per UMI required. On average, about 40,000 +/- 10,000 functional in-frame TRB CDR3 nucleotide clonotypes lacking stop codons were found per library. After downsampling to 5000 UMI-labeled TRB molecules per sample, diversity metrics, including normalized Shannon-Wiener and Chao1, were computed in VDJtools. VDJtools computed clonotype-size-weighted physicochemical properties of the central five CDR3 residues: interaction energy, strength, volume and Kidera factor 4. Reprocessed by TCRdb, the reads give a single entry per CDR3 protein sequence, without DNA. These V and J calls are TCRdb output, not the study's own analysis. The table for this sample lists 130,000 to 150,000 distinct CDR3 sequences. The ten largest account for under 0.35% of the sample.

Measured from the cysteine to the phenylalanine, the CDR3 is 13 residues long. No DNA has been recorded. CDR1 and CDR2 (SNHLY, FYNNEI) derive from the germline V gene. Each CD8+ T cell subset was flow-sorted in triplicate, and some 310,000 cells per subset were placed directly into RLT lysis buffer. To keep memory contaminants out, a stringent definition of naive CD8+ T cells was applied: CD45RO-CCR7+CD27+CD95-. Standard density gradient centrifugation was used to isolate peripheral blood mononuclear cells from buffy coats. A FACSAria III was used to flow-sort naive CXCR3-negative and CXCR3-positive CD8+ T cells. Total RNA was extracted from sorted cells with an RNeasy Mini Kit.

Sequences were obtained from naive CXCR3+ CD8+ T cells from blood. According to the study, the label for this sample's cell subset or site signals: CD45RO-CCR7+CD27+CD95- naive CD8+ T cells expressing CXCR3 (TNR3+). The chain uses TRBV2 and TRBJ2-7; TCRdb proposes TRBD1, but this gene call is untestable without DNA. The TCR sequence derives from a human donor in good health. Some clones in this sample may be carry-over from other donors' samples. The CDR3 has the sequence CASRPLAGHEQYF.